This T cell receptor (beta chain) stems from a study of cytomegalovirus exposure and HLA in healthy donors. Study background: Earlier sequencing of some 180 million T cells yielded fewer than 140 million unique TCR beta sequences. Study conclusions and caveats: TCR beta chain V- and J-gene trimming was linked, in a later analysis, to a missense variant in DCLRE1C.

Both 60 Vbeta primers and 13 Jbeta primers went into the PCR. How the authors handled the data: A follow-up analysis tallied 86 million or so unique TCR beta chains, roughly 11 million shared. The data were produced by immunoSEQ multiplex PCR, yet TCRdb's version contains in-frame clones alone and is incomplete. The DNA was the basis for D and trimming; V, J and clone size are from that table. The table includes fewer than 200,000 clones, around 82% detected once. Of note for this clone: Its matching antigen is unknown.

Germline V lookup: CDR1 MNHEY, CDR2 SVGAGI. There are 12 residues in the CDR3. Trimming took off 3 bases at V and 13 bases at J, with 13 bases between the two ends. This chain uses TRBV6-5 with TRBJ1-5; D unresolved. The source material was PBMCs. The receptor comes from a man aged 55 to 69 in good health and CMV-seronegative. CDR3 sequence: CASSYQGGPQHF. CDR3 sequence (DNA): TGTGCCAGCAGTTATCAAGGAGGGCCTCAGCATTTT.